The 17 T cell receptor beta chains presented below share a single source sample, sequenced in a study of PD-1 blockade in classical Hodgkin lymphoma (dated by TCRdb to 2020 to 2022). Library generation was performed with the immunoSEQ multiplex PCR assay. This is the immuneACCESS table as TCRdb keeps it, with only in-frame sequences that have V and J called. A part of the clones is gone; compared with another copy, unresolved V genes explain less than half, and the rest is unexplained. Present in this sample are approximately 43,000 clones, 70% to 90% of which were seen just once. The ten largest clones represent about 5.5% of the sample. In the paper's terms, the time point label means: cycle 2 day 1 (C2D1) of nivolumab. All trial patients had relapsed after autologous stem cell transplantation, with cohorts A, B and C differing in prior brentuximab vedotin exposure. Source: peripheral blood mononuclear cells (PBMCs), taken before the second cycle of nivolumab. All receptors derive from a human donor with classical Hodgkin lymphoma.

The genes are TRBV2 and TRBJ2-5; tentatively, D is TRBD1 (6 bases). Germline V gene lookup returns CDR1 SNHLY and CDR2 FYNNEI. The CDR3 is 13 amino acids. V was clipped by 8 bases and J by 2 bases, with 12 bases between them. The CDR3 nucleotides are TGTGCCAGCGGGCAGGGGCCTCAAGAGACCCAGTACTTC. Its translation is CASGQGPQETQYF.

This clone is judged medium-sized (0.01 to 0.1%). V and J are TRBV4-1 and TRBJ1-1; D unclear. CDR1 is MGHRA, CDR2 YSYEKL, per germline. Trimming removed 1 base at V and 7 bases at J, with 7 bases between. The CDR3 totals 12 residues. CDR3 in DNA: TGCGCCAGCAGCCAAGGAGCTAGTGAAGCTTTCTTT. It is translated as CASSQGASEAFF.

CDR3 region: CASRDRNTDTQYF. Here the CDR3 DNA reads TGTGCCAGTAGGGACAGAAACACAGATACGCAGTATTTT. The rearrangement links TRBV19 to TRBJ2-3; D might be TRBD1 (6 bases). The CDR3 sequence is 13 residues long. With 6 bases removed from V and 2 bases from J, the gap between germline ends came to 9 bases. Germline V CDR1 and CDR2: LNHDA, SQIVND (reference sequence).

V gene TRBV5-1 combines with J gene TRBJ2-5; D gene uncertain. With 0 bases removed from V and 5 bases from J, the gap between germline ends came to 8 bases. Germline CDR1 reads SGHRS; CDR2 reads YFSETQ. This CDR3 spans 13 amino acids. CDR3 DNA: TGCGCCAGCAGCTTGGGCCTCGGGGAGACCCAGTACTTC. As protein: CASSLGLGETQYF.

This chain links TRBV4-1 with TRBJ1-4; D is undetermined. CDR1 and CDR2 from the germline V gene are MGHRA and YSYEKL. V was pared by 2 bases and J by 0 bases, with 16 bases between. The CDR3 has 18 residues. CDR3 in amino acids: CASSQSAPGIATNEKLFF. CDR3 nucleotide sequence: TGCGCCAGCAGCCAATCCGCCCCCGGAATCGCAACTAATGAAAAACTGTTTTTT.

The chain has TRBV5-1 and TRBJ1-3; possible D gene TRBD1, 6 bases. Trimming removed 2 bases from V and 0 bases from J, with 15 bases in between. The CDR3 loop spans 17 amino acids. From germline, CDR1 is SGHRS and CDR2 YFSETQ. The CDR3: CASSLGGAKYSGNTIYF. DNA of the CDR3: TGCGCCAGCAGCTTAGGGGGGGCCAAATACTCTGGAAACACCATATATTTT.

CDR3 in amino acids: CASSLSRSTGRVTQYF. The CDR3 DNA follows: TGTGCCAGCAGCTTATCTCGGTCGACAGGGCGTGTGACCCAGTACTTC. V and J are TRBV7-9 and TRBJ2-5; 7 bases line up with TRBD1. The CDR3 runs 16 residues. CDR1 SEHNR and CDR2 FQNEAQ come from the germline V gene (reference sequence). With V trimmed by 2 bases and J by 7 bases, 13 bases remained unmatched. Full variable domain (remainder filled in from reference TRBV7-9 and TRBJ2-5): DTGVSQNPRHKITKRGQNVTFRCDPISEHNRLYWYRQTLGQGPEFLTYFQNEAQLEKSRLLSDRFSAERPKGSFSTLEIQRTEQGDSAMYLCASSLSRSTGRVTQYFGPGTRLLVL.

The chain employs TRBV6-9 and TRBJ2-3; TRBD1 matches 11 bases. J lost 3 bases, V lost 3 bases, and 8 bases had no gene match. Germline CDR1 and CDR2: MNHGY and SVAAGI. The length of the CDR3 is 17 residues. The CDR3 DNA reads TGTGCCAGCAGTTACAACCTCGGACAGGGGGCAACAGATACGCAGTATTTT. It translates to CASSYNLGQGATDTQYF.

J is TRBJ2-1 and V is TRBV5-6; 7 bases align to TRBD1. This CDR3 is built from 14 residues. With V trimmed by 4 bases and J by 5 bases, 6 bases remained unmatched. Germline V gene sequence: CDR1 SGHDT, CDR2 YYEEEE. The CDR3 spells CASSGKGQNNEQFF. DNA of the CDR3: TGTGCCAGCAGCGGGAAGGGACAGAACAATGAGCAGTTCTTC.

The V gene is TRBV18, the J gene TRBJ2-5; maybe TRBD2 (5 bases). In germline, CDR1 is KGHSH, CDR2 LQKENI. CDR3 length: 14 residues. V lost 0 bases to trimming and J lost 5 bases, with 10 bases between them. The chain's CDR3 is CASSPPYRGETQYF. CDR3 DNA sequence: TGTGCCAGCTCACCACCTTACCGCGGGGAGACCCAGTACTTC.

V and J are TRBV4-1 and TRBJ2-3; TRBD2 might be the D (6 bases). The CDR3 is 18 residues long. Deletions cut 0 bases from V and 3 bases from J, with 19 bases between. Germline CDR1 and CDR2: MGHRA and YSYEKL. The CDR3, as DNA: TGCGCCAGCAGCCAAGAGACTAGTACTAGCCTCTTTACAGATACGCAGTATTTT. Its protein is CASSQETSTSLFTDTQYF.

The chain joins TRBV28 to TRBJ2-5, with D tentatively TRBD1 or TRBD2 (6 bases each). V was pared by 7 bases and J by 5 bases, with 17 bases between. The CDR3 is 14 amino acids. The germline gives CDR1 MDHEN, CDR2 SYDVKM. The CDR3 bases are TGTGCCAGCACCGCCCCCCGGGGGCGGGAGACCCAGTACTTC. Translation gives CASTAPRGRETQYF.

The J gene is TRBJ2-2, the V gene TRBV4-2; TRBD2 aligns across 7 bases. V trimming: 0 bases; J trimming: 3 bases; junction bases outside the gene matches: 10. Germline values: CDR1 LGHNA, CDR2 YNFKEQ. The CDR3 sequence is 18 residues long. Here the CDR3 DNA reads TGTGCCAGCAGCCAAGATCTAAGCGGGGTGTGGGACACCGGGGAGCTGTTTTTT. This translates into CASSQDLSGVWDTGELFF.

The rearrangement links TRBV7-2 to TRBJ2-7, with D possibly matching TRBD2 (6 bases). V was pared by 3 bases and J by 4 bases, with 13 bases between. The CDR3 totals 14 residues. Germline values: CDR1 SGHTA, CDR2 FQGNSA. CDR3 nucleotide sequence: TGTGCCAGCAGCTTCGAAGGGACTTCTTACGAGCAGTACTTC. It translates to CASSFEGTSYEQYF. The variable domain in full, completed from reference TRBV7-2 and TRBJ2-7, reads GAGVSQSPSNKVTEKGKDVELRCDPISGHTALYWYRQSLGQGLEFLIYFQGNSAPDKSGLPSDRFSAERTGGSVSTLTIQRTQQEDSAVYLCASSFEGTSYEQYFGPGTRLTVT.

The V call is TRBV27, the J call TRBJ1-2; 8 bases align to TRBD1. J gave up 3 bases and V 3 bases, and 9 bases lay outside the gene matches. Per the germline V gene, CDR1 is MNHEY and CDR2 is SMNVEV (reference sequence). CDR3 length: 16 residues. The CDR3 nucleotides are TGTGCCAGCAGTTTGGACAGGGACGGCAGTCACTATGGCTACACCTTC. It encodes CASSLDRDGSHYGYTF.

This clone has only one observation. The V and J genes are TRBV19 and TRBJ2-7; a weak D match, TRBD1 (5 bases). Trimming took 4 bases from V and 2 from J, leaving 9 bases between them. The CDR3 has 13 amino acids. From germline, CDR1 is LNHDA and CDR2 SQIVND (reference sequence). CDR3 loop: CASSSQGTYEQYF. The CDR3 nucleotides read TGTGCCAGTAGTAGCCAGGGAACCTACGAGCAGTACTTC.

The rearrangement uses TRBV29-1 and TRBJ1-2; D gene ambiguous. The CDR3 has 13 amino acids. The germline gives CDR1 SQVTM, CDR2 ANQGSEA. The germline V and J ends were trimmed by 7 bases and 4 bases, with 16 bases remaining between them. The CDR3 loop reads CSDDSGPLYGYTF. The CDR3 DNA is TGCAGCGATGATTCCGGGCCCCTCTATGGCTACACCTTC.